The source of this T cell receptor (beta chain) is a study of T cell repertoires in cytomegalovirus infection. Study information: Evidence of both CMV infection and a matching HLA type came from public TCR beta signatures. Study-wide findings and caveats: Cumulative public TCR beta family frequency identified CMV carriers with the relevant HLA.

TCRdb passed the reads through MiXCR, listing each CDR3 protein once. The table records approximately 470,000 distinct CDR3 sequences, 40% to 50% of them present only once. There are 16 residues in the CDR3. Germline lookup yields CDR1 SGHVT and CDR2 SQSDAQ. The trim removed 4 bases at V and 8 bases at J, leaving 13 bases unmatched. This clonotype was seen a handful of times. Antigen: not known. This specimen consisted of cultured PBMCs, obtained from culture after CMV antigen stimulation. This receptor was taken from a human donor in good health (CMV status not recorded). Some clones in this sample may be carry-over from other donors' samples. The chain couples TRBV7-4 to TRBJ1-4; 7 nucleotides align to TRBD1. The CDR3 region is CASSWTATGVREKLFF. As DNA, the CDR3 is TGTGCCAGCAGCTGGACCGCTACAGGGGTTCGCGAAAAACTGTTTTTT. Full variable domain (remainder filled in from reference TRBV7-4 and TRBJ1-4): GAGVSQSPRYKVAKRGRDVALRCDSISGHVTLYWYRQTLGQGSEVLTYSQSDAQRDKSGRPSGRFSAERPERSVSTLKIQRTEQGDSAVYLCASSWTATGVREKLFFGSGTQLSVL.